These T cell receptor beta chains were read from a single sample in a study of Graves' ophthalmopathy and Graves' hyperthyroidism. TCRdb ran MiXCR on the multiplex PCR reads and lists one entry per CDR3 protein. The sample includes 650,000 to 800,000 distinct CDR3 sequences, roughly 39% seen only once; the top ten take over 2.5%. The specimen sequenced was peripheral blood. These receptors all stem from an adult man with Graves' ophthalmopathy. Both conserved end residues are part of each CDR3. A D gene is named only where the DNA matches it firmly. The size field is filled for only some rows; it gives once, few, many or a size class.

CDR3 protein: CASTPTEGGNYGYTF; CDR3 DNA: TGTGCCAGCACCCCTACAGAGGGAGGCAACTATGGCTACACCTTC; V gene: TRBV7-9; D gene: -; clone size: many; J gene: TRBJ1-2
CDR3 protein: CASSRSGGETQYF; CDR3 DNA: TGTGCCAGCAGCCGGAGCGGGGGAGAGACCCAGTACTTC; V gene: TRBV7-3; D gene: TRBD2; clone size: many; J gene: TRBJ2-5
CDR3 protein: CASSLGGLGGEQYF; CDR3 DNA: TGTGCCAGCAGCTTAGGGGGCTTGGGAGGCGAGCAGTACTTC; V gene: TRBV7-6; D gene: -; clone size: -; J gene: TRBJ2-7
CDR3 protein: CSAKGPNTGELFF; CDR3 DNA: TGCAGTGCTAAGGGTCCCAACACCGGGGAGCTGTTTTTT; V gene: TRBV20-1; D gene: -; clone size: few; J gene: TRBJ2-2
CDR3 protein: CASSSSFLGTQYF; CDR3 DNA: TGTGCCAGCAGTTCATCCTTTCTAGGGACCCAGTACTTC; V gene: TRBV27; D gene: -; clone size: few; J gene: TRBJ2-5
CDR3 protein: CAITTSGGDTGELFF; CDR3 DNA: TGTGCCATCACAACTAGCGGGGGGGACACCGGGGAGCTGTTTTTT; V gene: TRBV10-3; D gene: TRBD2; clone size: -; J gene: TRBJ2-2
CDR3 protein: CAWTYTFSYGYTF; CDR3 DNA: TGTGCCTGGACCTACACATTCAGCTATGGCTACACCTTC; V gene: TRBV30; D gene: -; clone size: few; J gene: TRBJ1-2
CDR3 protein: CASSFRVRGGYTF; CDR3 DNA: TGTGCCAGCAGCTTCAGGGTCCGGGGTGGCTACACCTTC; V gene: TRBV12-3/TRBV12-4; D gene: -; clone size: many; J gene: TRBJ1-2
CDR3 protein: CASSIGTGNEQYF; CDR3 DNA: TGTGCCAGTAGTATCGGGACAGGGAACGAGCAGTACTTC; V gene: TRBV19; D gene: TRBD1; clone size: many; J gene: TRBJ2-7
CDR3 protein: CSAREGGQMNTEAFF; CDR3 DNA: TGCAGTGCTAGAGAAGGGGGACAGATGAACACTGAAGCTTTCTTT; V gene: TRBV20-1; D gene: TRBD1; clone size: few; J gene: TRBJ1-1
CDR3 protein: CASRRGRGDYEQYF; CDR3 DNA: TGTGCCAGCCGCAGGGGGCGCGGGGATTACGAGCAGTACTTC; V gene: TRBV19; D gene: TRBD1; clone size: many; J gene: TRBJ2-7
CDR3 protein: CASSLHSNYGYTF; CDR3 DNA: TGTGCCAGCAGCTTACACAGTAACTATGGCTACACCTTC; V gene: TRBV7-8; D gene: -; clone size: many; J gene: TRBJ1-2
CDR3 protein: CASGRGGGDAGYTF; CDR3 DNA: TGTGCCAGCGGTAGGGGAGGAGGGGACGCTGGCTACACCTTC; V gene: TRBV9; D gene: -; clone size: -; J gene: TRBJ1-2
CDR3 protein: CSAPPSGRSGELFF; CDR3 DNA: TGCAGTGCTCCTCCTAGCGGGAGGTCGGGGGAGCTGTTTTTT; V gene: TRBV20-1; D gene: TRBD2; clone size: once; J gene: TRBJ2-2
CDR3 protein: CASRPGQFNQPQHF; CDR3 DNA: TGTGCCAGCCGCCCGGGACAGTTTAATCAGCCCCAGCATTTT; V gene: TRBV2; D gene: TRBD1; clone size: many; J gene: TRBJ1-5
CDR3 protein: CASSIGLRTERRDF; CDR3 DNA: TGTGCCAGTAGTATAGGACTCCGGACGGAAAGACGAGATTTT; V gene: TRBV19; D gene: -; clone size: many; J gene: TRBJ1-5
CDR3 protein: CASSLIPWASGANVLTF; CDR3 DNA: TGTGCCAGCAGCTTAATCCCTTGGGCATCTGGGGCCAACGTCCTGACTTTC; V gene: TRBV11-2; D gene: -; clone size: few; J gene: TRBJ2-6
CDR3 protein: CASSLEGGSCEQYF; CDR3 DNA: TGCGCCAGCAGCTTGGAGGGCGGCTCCTGCGAGCAGTACTTC; V gene: TRBV5-1; D gene: -; clone size: once; J gene: TRBJ2-7
CDR3 protein: CASTLAEGYGYTF; CDR3 DNA: TGTGCCAGCACCCTAGCAGAGGGCTATGGCTACACCTTC; V gene: TRBV6-5; D gene: -; clone size: many; J gene: TRBJ1-2
CDR3 protein: CASTADRIEAFF; CDR3 DNA: TGTGCCAGCACCGCGGACCGGATTGAAGCTTTCTTT; V gene: TRBV2; D gene: -; clone size: many; J gene: TRBJ1-1
CDR3 protein: CASSEATDGGLEQYF; CDR3 DNA: TGTGCCAGCAGTGAAGCAACGGATGGGGGTCTCGAGCAGTACTTC; V gene: TRBV2; D gene: -; clone size: few; J gene: TRBJ2-7
CDR3 protein: CASSLQGNGNTIYF; CDR3 DNA: TGTGCCAGCAGCTTGCAGGGGAACGGAAACACCATATATTTT; V gene: TRBV9; D gene: -; clone size: -; J gene: TRBJ1-3
CDR3 protein: CASSLGTGGLGAQHF; CDR3 DNA: TGTGCCAGCAGCTTGGGGACAGGGGGGTTGGGGGCCCAGCATTTT; V gene: TRBV7-9; D gene: TRBD1; clone size: -; J gene: TRBJ1-5
CDR3 protein: CSTGLNTGELFF; CDR3 DNA: TGTTCAACGGGCCTTAACACCGGGGAGCTGTTTTTT; V gene: TRBV19; D gene: -; clone size: many; J gene: TRBJ2-2
CDR3 protein: CASSSDSHDGYTF; CDR3 DNA: TGTGCCAGCAGTTCGGACAGTCACGATGGCTACACCTTC; V gene: TRBV12-3/TRBV12-4; D gene: -; clone size: many; J gene: TRBJ1-2
CDR3 protein: CSVEGSGYEQYF; CDR3 DNA: TGCAGCGTTGAAGGAAGCGGTTACGAGCAGTACTTC; V gene: TRBV29-1; D gene: -; clone size: many; J gene: TRBJ2-7
CDR3 protein: CSVAGSVDGYTF; CDR3 DNA: TGCAGCGTTGCAGGGTCCGTTGACGGCTACACCTTC; V gene: TRBV29-1; D gene: -; clone size: -; J gene: TRBJ1-2
CDR3 protein: CATSETGVGRETQYF; CDR3 DNA: TGTGCCACCAGTGAAACAGGGGTGGGGCGAGAGACCCAGTACTTC; V gene: TRBV24-1; D gene: TRBD1; clone size: many; J gene: TRBJ2-5
CDR3 protein: CASSHTSTYEQYF; CDR3 DNA: TGTGCCAGCAGTCATACGAGTACCTACGAGCAGTACTTC; V gene: TRBV7-9; D gene: -; clone size: many; J gene: TRBJ2-7
CDR3 protein: CASSLGQGGPQETQYF; CDR3 DNA: TGTGCCAGCAGCTTAGGACAGGGTGGCCCACAAGAGACCCAGTACTTC; V gene: TRBV7-9; D gene: TRBD1; clone size: -; J gene: TRBJ2-5
CDR3 protein: CATSDDRMYGYTF; CDR3 DNA: TGTGCCACCAGTGACGACAGGATGTATGGCTACACCTTC; V gene: TRBV24-1; D gene: -; clone size: -; J gene: TRBJ1-2
CDR3 protein: CSLGSAGQETQYF; CDR3 DNA: TGCAGCTTGGGGAGTGCGGGACAAGAGACCCAGTACTTC; V gene: TRBV29-1; D gene: -; clone size: once; J gene: TRBJ2-5
CDR3 protein: CASSLPGNEQYF; CDR3 DNA: TGTGCCAGCAGTCTCCCCGGTAACGAGCAGTACTTC; V gene: TRBV12-3/TRBV12-4; D gene: -; clone size: many; J gene: TRBJ2-7
CDR3 protein: CASSLVGQQFTEAFF; CDR3 DNA: TGTGCCAGCAGCTTGGTGGGACAGCAGTTCACTGAAGCTTTCTTT; V gene: TRBV5-8; D gene: TRBD1; clone size: many; J gene: TRBJ1-1
CDR3 protein: CASSSTRLGYEQYF; CDR3 DNA: TGTGCCAGCAGTTCGACGCGGTTGGGGTACGAGCAGTACTTC; V gene: TRBV12-3/TRBV12-4; D gene: -; clone size: -; J gene: TRBJ2-7
CDR3 protein: CASSTSSGPLHF; CDR3 DNA: TGTGCCAGCAGCACCTCCTCGGGACCCCTCCACTTT; V gene: TRBV9; D gene: -; clone size: many; J gene: TRBJ1-6
CDR3 protein: CASSFRQAEAFF; CDR3 DNA: TGTGCCAGCAGCTTCCGACAGGCTGAAGCTTTCTTT; V gene: TRBV7-2; D gene: -; clone size: many; J gene: TRBJ1-1
CDR3 protein: CASTPDADGNSPLHF; CDR3 DNA: TGTGCCAGCACTCCGGACGCGGACGGTAATTCACCCCTCCACTTT; V gene: TRBV6-5; D gene: -; clone size: -; J gene: TRBJ1-6
CDR3 protein: CASSLDGWGQGYNQPQHF; CDR3 DNA: TGTGCCAGCAGTTTGGATGGTTGGGGACAGGGATACAATCAGCCCCAGCATTTT; V gene: TRBV12-3/TRBV12-4; D gene: TRBD1; clone size: -; J gene: TRBJ1-5
CDR3 protein: CASSRQQGQGSGYTF; CDR3 DNA: TGTGCCAGCAGCCGCCAACAGGGACAGGGGAGCGGCTACACCTTC; V gene: TRBV7-9; D gene: TRBD1; clone size: -; J gene: TRBJ1-2
CDR3 protein: CASSSDGRKNTEAFF; CDR3 DNA: TGTGCCAGCAGCTCCGATGGACGGAAGAACACTGAAGCTTTCTTT; V gene: TRBV11-2; D gene: -; clone size: -; J gene: TRBJ1-1
CDR3 protein: CSVASPNYGYTF; CDR3 DNA: TGCAGCGTTGCCTCGCCTAACTATGGCTACACCTTC; V gene: TRBV29-1; D gene: -; clone size: many; J gene: TRBJ1-2
CDR3 protein: CASSQDRGQHTEAFF; CDR3 DNA: TGTGCCAGCAGCCAAGACCGGGGGCAGCACACTGAAGCTTTCTTT; V gene: TRBV4-2; D gene: -; clone size: many; J gene: TRBJ1-1
CDR3 protein: CAISDPAPGGDGYTF; CDR3 DNA: TGTGCCATCAGTGATCCGGCGCCAGGGGGCGATGGCTACACCTTC; V gene: TRBV10-3; D gene: TRBD1; clone size: -; J gene: TRBJ1-2
CDR3 protein: CASSVGYTDTQYF; CDR3 DNA: TGTGCCAGCAGTGTGGGGTACACAGATACGCAGTATTTT; V gene: TRBV2; D gene: -; clone size: -; J gene: TRBJ2-3
CDR3 protein: CSARGQSNYGYTF; CDR3 DNA: TGCAGTGCTCGAGGACAGAGTAACTATGGCTACACCTTC; V gene: TRBV20-1; D gene: -; clone size: many; J gene: TRBJ1-2